This is a list of T cell receptor beta chains from one sample in a study of blood T cells in healthy people across ages. TCRdb independently ran MiXCR on the 5' RACE reads; one entry per CDR3 protein. The table lists 650,000 to 700,000 distinct CDR3 sequences, under 65% of them singletons. The specimen was blood. The receptors were sampled from an elderly woman in good health. Both conserved end residues are part of each CDR3. D genes are given only for firm matches. Clone size, where shown, is once, few, many, or a class for clones that have expanded.

clone_size	v_call	d_call	j_call	cdr3_aa	cdr3_nt
.	TRBV6-6	.	TRBJ1-2	CASSWDALSSGYTF	TGTGCCAGCAGTTGGGACGCCTTAAGCAGTGGCTACACCTTC
.	TRBV28	TRBD1	TRBJ1-2	CASRGTGEGYGYTF	TGTGCCAGCAGAGGGACAGGGGAGGGCTATGGCTACACCTTC
.	TRBV5-1	TRBD1	TRBJ1-3	CASSLRAAGGSGNTIYF	TGCGCCAGCAGCCTGCGGGCCGCAGGGGGGTCAGGAAACACCATATATTTT
.	TRBV10-1	.	TRBJ2-7	CASTGVEADEQYF	TGCGCCAGCACGGGCGTGGAAGCCGACGAGCAGTACTTC
.	TRBV29-1	TRBD1	TRBJ1-1	CSAGTGGNTEAFF	TGCAGTGCGGGGACAGGAGGCAACACTGAAGCTTTCTTT
many	TRBV9	.	TRBJ2-3	CASSVVGDTQYF	TGTGCCAGCAGCGTAGTAGGGGATACGCAGTATTTT
once	TRBV20-1	.	TRBJ2-1	CSARGAGTPYNEQFF	TGCAGTGCTAGGGGTGCGGGGACTCCCTACAATGAGCAGTTCTTC
.	TRBV3-1	TRBD2	TRBJ2-7	CASSPLAGVNEQYF	TGTGCCAGCAGCCCCTTAGCGGGGGTAAACGAGCAGTACTTC
.	TRBV3-1	TRBD2	TRBJ2-4	CASSQDPSGGLAKNIQYF	TGTGCCAGCAGCCAAGACCCTAGCGGGGGACTAGCCAAAAACATTCAGTACTTC
.	TRBV20-1	TRBD1	TRBJ2-3	CSAIPAGTGAHTQYF	TGCAGTGCTATTCCTGCCGGGACAGGGGCGCATACGCAGTATTTT
few	TRBV6-2/TRBV6-3	.	TRBJ1-1	CASSLNRLEAFF	TGTGCCAGCAGTCTAAACAGACTAGAAGCTTTCTTT
.	TRBV4-3	.	TRBJ2-3	CASSQELGSSTDTQYF	TGCGCCAGCAGCCAAGAACTGGGGTCAAGCACAGATACGCAGTATTTT
many	TRBV12-3/TRBV12-4	.	TRBJ2-7	CASQDGPYEQYF	TGTGCCAGCCAGGACGGACCCTACGAGCAGTACTTC
.	TRBV15	.	TRBJ2-1	CATSRDGSSNEQFF	TGTGCCACCAGCAGAGATGGGAGTAGCAATGAGCAGTTCTTC
.	TRBV5-1	TRBD2	TRBJ2-2	CTSSLLAGSTGELFF	TGCACCAGCAGCTTACTAGCGGGAAGCACCGGGGAGCTGTTTTTT
.	TRBV5-1	.	TRBJ2-7	CASSPGKEISYEQYF	TGCGCCAGCAGCCCCGGGAAGGAGATCTCCTACGAGCAGTACTTC
many	TRBV10-3	.	TRBJ2-1	CAISEASPYNEQFF	TGTGCCATCAGTGAGGCCTCACCTTACAATGAGCAGTTCTTC
.	TRBV24-1	.	TRBJ2-1	CATSDLRGDNEQFF	TGTGCCACCAGTGATTTGCGCGGGGACAATGAGCAGTTCTTC
.	TRBV27	.	TRBJ2-7	CASSLILGNLYEQYF	TGTGCCAGCAGTTTAATCCTGGGAAATCTCTACGAGCAGTACTTC
many	TRBV28	.	TRBJ1-2	CASSQEEGSYGYTF	TGTGCCAGCAGCCAGGAGGAGGGGTCCTATGGCTACACCTTC
.	TRBV15	.	TRBJ2-5	CATSRDGSAGAGETQYF	TGTGCCACCAGCAGAGATGGATCGGCGGGGGCGGGGGAGACCCAGTACTTC
.	TRBV7-3	TRBD2	TRBJ2-3	CASSLRGSSGRRTDTQYF	TGTGCCAGCAGCTTAAGGGGGTCTAGCGGGAGAAGGACAGATACGCAGTATTTT
.	TRBV5-4	.	TRBJ2-2	CASSSGLLNAGELFF	TGTGCCAGCAGCTCCGGTCTTCTTAACGCCGGGGAGCTGTTTTTT
.	TRBV28	.	TRBJ1-3	CASTPRTAVSGNTIYF	TGTGCCAGCACCCCGAGGACCGCCGTCTCTGGAAACACCATATATTTT
.	TRBV28	TRBD2	TRBJ2-5	CASSLLAGAGETQYF	TGTGCCAGCAGTTTACTAGCGGGGGCGGGAGAGACCCAGTACTTC
.	TRBV7-3	.	TRBJ2-1	CASSRQGGGYNEQFF	TGTGCCAGCAGCCGCCAGGGTGGTGGGTACAATGAGCAGTTCTTC
few	TRBV7-2	.	TRBJ1-4	CASSVTGNSNEKLFF	TGTGCCAGCAGCGTAACCGGTAACTCTAATGAAAAACTGTTTTTT
.	TRBV12-3/TRBV12-4	.	TRBJ1-1	CASSFSSVGSEAFF	TGTGCCAGCAGTTTTTCTTCGGTGGGCAGTGAAGCTTTCTTT
.	TRBV10-3	.	TRBJ1-6	CAISEGHGSPLHF	TGTGCCATCAGTGAAGGACACGGTTCACCCCTCCACTTT
.	TRBV10-3	.	TRBJ2-4	CAIRRPPFRPGGGKNIQYF	TGTGCCATCAGACGTCCCCCCTTCCGACCAGGGGGGGGCAAAAACATTCAGTACTTC
.	TRBV27	.	TRBJ2-7	CASRGSTSYEQYF	TGTGCCAGCCGGGGGTCAACCTCCTACGAGCAGTACTTC
.	TRBV12-3/TRBV12-4	TRBD1	TRBJ1-4	CASRDRAGNEKLFF	TGTGCCAGCAGGGACAGGGCAGGGAATGAAAAACTGTTTTTT
.	TRBV20-1	TRBD2	TRBJ2-7	CSASPWSGINEQYF	TGCAGTGCTAGCCCCTGGAGCGGGATTAACGAGCAGTACTTC
.	TRBV7-9	.	TRBJ2-7	CASSSTQQVPYEQYF	TGTGCCAGCAGCTCTACCCAACAGGTTCCCTACGAGCAGTACTTC
.	TRBV10-3	.	TRBJ2-3	CAISADTTDTQYF	TGTGCCATCAGCGCGGACACCACAGATACGCAGTATTTT
.	TRBV12-3/TRBV12-4	TRBD1	TRBJ2-2	CASSSGTGGWGELFF	TGTGCCAGCAGCTCCGGGACAGGCGGTTGGGGGGAGCTGTTTTTT
once	TRBV5-1	TRBD2	TRBJ2-5	CASSLGASGKDNEQYF	TGCGCCAGCAGCTTGGGGGCAAGCGGGAAAGACAATGAGCAGTACTTC
few	TRBV2	TRBD1	TRBJ1-1	CASSEQGARVTEAFF	TGTGCCAGCAGTGAACAGGGGGCGCGGGTCACTGAAGCTTTCTTT
.	TRBV21-1	.	TRBJ2-3	CASSPQRLARGYAYF	TGTGCCAGCAGCCCTCAGCGGCTAGCCAGGGGATACGCGTATTTT
.	TRBV9	.	TRBJ2-5	CASSKSQGNVETRYF	TGTGCCAGCAGCAAGAGCCAGGGCAATGTCGAGACCCGGTACTTC
.	TRBV12-3/TRBV12-4	TRBD2	TRBJ2-5	CASSATGTSVEQYF	TGTGCCAGCAGTGCAACCGGGACTAGCGTAGAGCAGTACTTC
few	TRBV11-2	.	TRBJ1-6	CASSLVGGSNSPLHF	TGTGCCAGCAGCTTAGTTGGCGGCTCCAATTCACCCCTCCACTTT
.	TRBV2	.	TRBJ1-5	CASRGAGLFNQPQHF	TGTGCCAGCAGGGGGGCAGGGTTGTTCAATCAGCCCCAGCATTTT
.	TRBV28	TRBD1	TRBJ1-2	CASSLFVQGVYGYTF	TGTGCCAGCAGCCTCTTCGTACAGGGGGTCTATGGCTACACCTTC
once	TRBV4-1	TRBD1	TRBJ1-2	CASSHLIGTGDNYGYTF	TGCGCCAGCAGCCATCTCATTGGGACAGGGGACAACTATGGCTACACCTTC
.	TRBV6-2/TRBV6-3	.	TRBJ2-1	CASSFRQASSSYNEQFF	TGTGCCAGCAGTTTTCGACAGGCTTCGAGCTCCTACAATGAGCAGTTCTTC